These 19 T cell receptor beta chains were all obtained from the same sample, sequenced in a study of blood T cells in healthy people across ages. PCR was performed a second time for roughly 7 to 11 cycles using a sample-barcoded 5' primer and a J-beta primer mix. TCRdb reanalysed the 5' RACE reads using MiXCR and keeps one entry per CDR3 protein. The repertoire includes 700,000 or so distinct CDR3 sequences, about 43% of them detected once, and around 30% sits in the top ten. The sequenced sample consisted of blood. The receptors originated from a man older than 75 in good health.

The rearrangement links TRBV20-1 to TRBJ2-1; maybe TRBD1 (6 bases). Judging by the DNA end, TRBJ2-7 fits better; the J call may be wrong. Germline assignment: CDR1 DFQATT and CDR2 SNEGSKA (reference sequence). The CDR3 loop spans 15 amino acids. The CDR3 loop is CSATDRKSSYNEQYF. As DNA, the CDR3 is TGCAGTGCCACAGACAGGAAGAGCTCCTACAATGAGCAGTACTTC.

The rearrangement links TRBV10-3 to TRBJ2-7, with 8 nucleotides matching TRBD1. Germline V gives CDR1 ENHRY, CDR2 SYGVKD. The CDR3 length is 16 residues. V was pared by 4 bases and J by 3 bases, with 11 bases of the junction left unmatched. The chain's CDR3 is CAISGTVTGEDYEQYF. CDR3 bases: TGTGCCATCAGTGGAACCGTGACAGGGGAAGACTACGAGCAGTACTTC.

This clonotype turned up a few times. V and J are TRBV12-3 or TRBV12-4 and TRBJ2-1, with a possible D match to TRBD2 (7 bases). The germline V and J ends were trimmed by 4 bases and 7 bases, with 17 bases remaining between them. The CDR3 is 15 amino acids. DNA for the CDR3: TGTGCCAGCAGTTGGGGCGGGGGCTGGGGGAATGAGCAGTTCTTC. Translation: CASSWGGGWGNEQFF.

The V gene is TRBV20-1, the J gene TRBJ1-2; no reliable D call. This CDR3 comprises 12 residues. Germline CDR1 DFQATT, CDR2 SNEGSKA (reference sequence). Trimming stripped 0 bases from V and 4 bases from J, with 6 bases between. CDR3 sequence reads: CSARDDPYGYTF. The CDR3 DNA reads TGCAGTGCTAGAGACGACCCCTATGGCTACACCTTC.

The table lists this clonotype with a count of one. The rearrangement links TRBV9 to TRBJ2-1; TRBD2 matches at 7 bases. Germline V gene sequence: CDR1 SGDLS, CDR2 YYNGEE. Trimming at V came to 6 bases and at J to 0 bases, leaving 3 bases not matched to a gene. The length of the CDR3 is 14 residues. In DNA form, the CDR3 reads TGTGCCAGCAACGCGGGAGACTCCTACAATGAGCAGTTCTTC. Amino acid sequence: CASNAGDSYNEQFF. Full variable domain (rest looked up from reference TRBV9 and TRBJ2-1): DSGVTQTPKHLITATGQRVTLRCSPRSGDLSVYWYQQSLDQGLQFLIQYYNGEERAKGNILERFSAQQFPDLHSELNLSSLELGDSALYFCASNAGDSYNEQFFGPGTRLTVL.

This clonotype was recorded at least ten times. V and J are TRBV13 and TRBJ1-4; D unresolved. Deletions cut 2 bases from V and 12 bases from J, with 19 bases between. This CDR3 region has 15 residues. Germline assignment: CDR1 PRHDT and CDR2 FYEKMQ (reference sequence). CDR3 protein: CASSLIGQSHGELFF. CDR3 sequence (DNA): TGTGCCAGCAGCTTAATTGGGCAGAGCCATGGAGAACTGTTTTTT.

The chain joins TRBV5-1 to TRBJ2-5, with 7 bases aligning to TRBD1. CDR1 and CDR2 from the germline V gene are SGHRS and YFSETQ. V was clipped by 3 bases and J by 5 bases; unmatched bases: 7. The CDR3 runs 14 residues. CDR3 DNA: TGCGCCAGCAGCTCCGGGACAGAAGGGGAGACCCAGTACTTC. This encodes CASSSGTEGETQYF.

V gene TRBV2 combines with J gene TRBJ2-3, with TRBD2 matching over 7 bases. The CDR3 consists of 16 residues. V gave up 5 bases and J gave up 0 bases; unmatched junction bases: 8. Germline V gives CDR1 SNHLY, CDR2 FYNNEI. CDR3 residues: CASSNPAGPSTDTQYF. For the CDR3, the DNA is TGTGCCAGCAGTAATCCAGCGGGGCCTAGCACAGATACGCAGTATTTT.

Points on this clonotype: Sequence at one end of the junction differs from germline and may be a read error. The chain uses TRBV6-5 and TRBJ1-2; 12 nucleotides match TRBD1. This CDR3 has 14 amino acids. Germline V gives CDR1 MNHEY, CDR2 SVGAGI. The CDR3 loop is CAGSYGTGGEGYTF. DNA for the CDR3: TGTGCCGGCAGTTATGGGACAGGGGGCGAGGGCTACACCTTC.

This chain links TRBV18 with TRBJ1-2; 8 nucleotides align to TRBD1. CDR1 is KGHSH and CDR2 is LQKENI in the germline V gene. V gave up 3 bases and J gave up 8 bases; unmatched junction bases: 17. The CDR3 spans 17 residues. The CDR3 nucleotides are TGTGCCAGCTCACCCTCCCATCCCACAGGGGGGGCCCGCGGCTACACCTTC. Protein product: CASSPSHPTGGARGYTF.

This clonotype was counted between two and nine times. The CDR3 region has the DNA TGTGCCAGCTCACCTCGGGACAGGGTGGAAGATACGCAGTATTTT. It is translated as CASSPRDRVEDTQYF. This sequence joins TRBV18 and TRBJ2-3, with 9 bases aligning to TRBD1. V lost 3 bases, J lost 5 bases, and 6 bases stayed unmatched. This CDR3 spans 15 amino acids. Germline-derived CDR1 and CDR2 are KGHSH and LQKENI.

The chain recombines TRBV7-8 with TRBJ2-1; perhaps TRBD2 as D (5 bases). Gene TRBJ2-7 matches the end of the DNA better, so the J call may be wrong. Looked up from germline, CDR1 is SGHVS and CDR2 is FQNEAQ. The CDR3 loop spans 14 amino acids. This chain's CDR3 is CASSFIKTSNEQYF. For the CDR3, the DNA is TGTGCCAGCAGCTTTATCAAAACTAGTAATGAGCAGTACTTC.

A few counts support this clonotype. CDR3 loop: CAWTGPGQNNSPLHF. In DNA, the CDR3 is TGTGCCTGGACTGGGCCGGGACAGAATAATTCACCCCTCCACTTT. The chain combines TRBV30 with TRBJ1-6, with 7 bases that match TRBD1. This CDR3 spans 15 amino acids. V dropped 4 bases and J dropped 5; count of bases not matched to a gene: 8. Germline lookup yields CDR1 GTSNPN and CDR2 SVGIG (reference sequence).

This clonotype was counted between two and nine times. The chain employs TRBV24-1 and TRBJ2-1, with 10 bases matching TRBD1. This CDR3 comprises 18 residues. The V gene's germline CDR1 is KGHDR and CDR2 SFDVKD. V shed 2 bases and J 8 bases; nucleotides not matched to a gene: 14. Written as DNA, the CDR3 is TGTGCCACCAGTGATTCACCATGGGGACAGGGGAAGAGTGATGAGCAGTTCTTC. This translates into CATSDSPWGQGKSDEQFF.

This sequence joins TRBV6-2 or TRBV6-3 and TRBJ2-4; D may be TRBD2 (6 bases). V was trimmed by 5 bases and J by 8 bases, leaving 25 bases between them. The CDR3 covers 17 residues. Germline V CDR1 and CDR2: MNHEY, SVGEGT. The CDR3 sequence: CASSQPGWGDFRYIQYF. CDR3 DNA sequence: TGTGCCAGCAGTCAGCCTGGGTGGGGGGATTTTAGATACATTCAGTACTTC.

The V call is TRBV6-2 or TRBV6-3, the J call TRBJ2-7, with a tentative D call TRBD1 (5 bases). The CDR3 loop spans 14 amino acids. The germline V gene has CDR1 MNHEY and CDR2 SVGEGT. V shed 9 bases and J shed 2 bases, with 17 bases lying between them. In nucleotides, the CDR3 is TGTGCCAGTGGGCAGAATCAGGGTCCCTACGAGCAGTACTTC. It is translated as CASGQNQGPYEQYF.

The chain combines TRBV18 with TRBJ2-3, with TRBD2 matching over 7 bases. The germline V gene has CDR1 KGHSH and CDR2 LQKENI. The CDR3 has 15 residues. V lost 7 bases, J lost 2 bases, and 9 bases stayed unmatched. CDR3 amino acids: CASYWEGRNTDTQYF. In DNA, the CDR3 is TGTGCCAGCTACTGGGAGGGGCGGAACACAGATACGCAGTATTTT.

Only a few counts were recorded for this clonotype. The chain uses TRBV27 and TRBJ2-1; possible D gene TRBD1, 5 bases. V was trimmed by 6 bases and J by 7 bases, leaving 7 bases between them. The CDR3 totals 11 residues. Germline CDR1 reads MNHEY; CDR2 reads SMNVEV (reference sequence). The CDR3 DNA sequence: TGTGCCAGCAGAAGGGGAAATGAGCAGTTCTTC. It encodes CASRRGNEQFF.

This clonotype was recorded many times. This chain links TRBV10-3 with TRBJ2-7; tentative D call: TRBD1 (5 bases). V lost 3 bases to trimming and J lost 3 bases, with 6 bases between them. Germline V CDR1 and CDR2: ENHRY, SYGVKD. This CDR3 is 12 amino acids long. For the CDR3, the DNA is TGTGCCATCAGTGAACAGGTCTACGAGCAGTACTTC. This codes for CAISEQVYEQYF.